Described below is a single T cell receptor (beta chain) sequence and its context. Its antigen is as yet unknown. These data come from a study of cytomegalovirus exposure and HLA in healthy donors. Whole-study findings and limits: A later examination showed that TCR association rates differed by HLA locus, with DRB1 most and HLA-C fewest. TCR beta sequences reportedly predicted the HLA-A and HLA-B alleles of most subjects accurately. TCR beta V segments were, for the most part, productive about 90% or about 30% of the time in an earlier analysis.

With 60 Vbeta and 13 Jbeta primers, the PCR was carried out. Here immunoSEQ multiplex PCR was the method, and the copy in TCRdb shows in-frame clones only, minus some. The data hold around 64,000 clones, with roughly four fifths observed a single time. This CDR3 comprises 13 residues. Germline V CDR1 and CDR2: SNHLY, FYNNEI. Deletions cut 7 bases from V and 3 bases from J, with 9 bases between. Sequenced material: PBMCs. The J gene is TRBJ2-2, the V gene TRBV2, with D unresolved. This clonotype was obtained from a woman in her twenties or thirties in good health and CMV-seropositive. The CDR3 is CASTFQDTGELFF. DNA for the CDR3: TGTGCCAGCACATTCCAGGACACCGGGGAGCTGTTTTTT.